Below are 9 T cell receptor beta chains sequenced from a single sample in a study of monozygotic twins with inflammatory bowel disease. TCRdb derives one entry per CDR3 protein from the 5' RACE reads, leaving out DNA. The listing records 300,000 to 450,000 distinct CDR3 sequences. Material: blood. The receptors shown here come from a human donor with ulcerative colitis or Crohn's disease, or a healthy co-twin of an affected twin (not recorded which).

The chain combines TRBV5-1 with TRBJ1-1; TCRdb gives TRBD1 as the D gene, but with no DNA this cannot be confirmed. Germline-derived CDR1 and CDR2 are SGHRS and YFSETQ. This CDR3 is 14 amino acids long. The CDR3 protein is CASKGQGAATEAFF.

The rearrangement joins TRBV5-1 to TRBJ2-3; TCRdb lists TRBD1, though no DNA is available to test this call. This CDR3 spans 16 amino acids. CDR1 is SGHRS and CDR2 is YFSETQ in the germline V gene. CDR3: CASSPEGTAQGLPQYF.

The chain recombines TRBV24-1 with TRBJ2-7; the TCRdb call, TRBD1, lacks DNA for checking. This CDR3 has 14 residues. The germline V gene encodes CDR1 KGHDR and CDR2 SFDVKD. CDR3 region: CATSAQGQTYEQYF.

The chain links TRBV5-4 to TRBJ1-1; without DNA, the TCRdb call of TRBD1 cannot be checked. Looked up from germline, CDR1 is SGHNT and CDR2 is YYREEE (reference sequence). The CDR3 totals 16 residues. This CDR3 is CASSFNGGQGFVGAFF.

The V and J genes are TRBV6-2 or TRBV6-3 and TRBJ1-1; TCRdb returns TRBD1, unconfirmable since there is no DNA. Looked up from germline, CDR1 is MNHEY and CDR2 is SVGEGT. The CDR3 loop spans 16 amino acids. The chain's CDR3 is CASSYSSGTANTEAFF.

The chain joins TRBV12-3 or TRBV12-4 to TRBJ2-2; TCRdb reports TRBD2, a call that lacks DNA to check it against. The CDR3 length is 15 residues. CDR3 in amino acids: CASLSGQTLSGELFF.

This chain links TRBV7-9 with TRBJ1-4; TCRdb gives TRBD1 as the D gene, but with no DNA this cannot be confirmed. Germline CDR1 is SEHNR and CDR2 is FQNEAQ (reference sequence). This CDR3 contains 16 residues. The CDR3 loop is CASSPRGGEGNEKLFF.

J is TRBJ2-1 and V is TRBV5-1; TCRdb lists TRBD1, though no DNA is available to test this call. Germline loops: CDR1 SGHRS, CDR2 YFSETQ. CDR3 length: 16 residues. The CDR3 loop is CASSLGGQGGIDEQFF.

V is TRBV5-6 and J is TRBJ2-7; lacking DNA, the TRBD1 call made by TCRdb goes unchecked. Germline lookup yields CDR1 SGHDT and CDR2 YYEEEE. This CDR3 region has 16 residues. The CDR3 reads CASSLGGRGRWSEQYF.